The rows below give T cell receptor beta chains drawn from one sample of a study of cytomegalovirus exposure and HLA in healthy donors. Sequencing was performed with immunoSEQ multiplex PCR; in TCRdb, only in-frame clones are kept and a portion is missing. This sample carries about 130,000 clones, 81% of them seen once, and the ten largest clones take about 3.9%. The sequencing input was PBMCs. Source of these receptors: a man between 18 and 29 years old in good health and CMV-seropositive. Both conserved end residues are part of each CDR3. A D gene is named only where the DNA matches it firmly. A row's size may be missing; if present it is once, few, many or a size class.

j_gene | v_gene | abundance | d_gene | CDR3aa | CDR3nt
TRBJ2-3 | TRBV7-9 | . | TRBD2 | CASSPRETVDTQYF | TGTGCCAGCAGCCCGCGGGAGACGGTGGATACGCAGTATTTT
TRBJ2-5 | TRBV7-9 | . | . | CASSSSRTSLGETQYF | TGTGCCAGCAGCTCCAGCCGTACTAGCCTGGGTGAGACCCAGTACTTC
TRBJ2-7 | TRBV5-4 | . | . | CASSIGSGVSSYEQYF | TGTGCCAGCAGCATCGGGTCAGGGGTGAGCTCCTACGAGCAGTACTTC
TRBJ1-4 | TRBV2 | . | . | CASTRDNNEKLFF | TGTGCCAGCACCAGGGACAACAATGAAAAACTGTTTTTT
TRBJ1-6 | TRBV5-4 | . | . | CASSFWKGTNNSPLHF | TGTGCCAGCAGCTTTTGGAAAGGGACTAATAATTCACCCCTCCACTTT
TRBJ2-7 | TRBV19 | few | . | CASSIWQEEQYF | TGTGCCAGTAGTATTTGGCAGGAAGAGCAGTACTTC
TRBJ1-4 | TRBV25-1 | . | . | CASSEGDRPNEKLFF | TGTGCCAGCAGTGAAGGTGACAGGCCTAATGAAAAACTGTTTTTT
TRBJ1-2 | TRBV7-2 | . | TRBD1 | CASSFQPTGGDGYTF | TGTGCCAGCAGCTTCCAGCCGACAGGGGGCGATGGCTACACCTTC
TRBJ1-2 | TRBV2 | . | . | CASSESGFGYTF | TGTGCCAGCAGTGAATCGGGTTTTGGCTACACCTTC
TRBJ1-2 | TRBV5-1 | . | . | CASESTGSGVGGYTF | TGCGCCAGTGAGTCGACGGGTAGCGGTGTTGGGGGCTACACCTTC
TRBJ1-1 | TRBV29-1 | . | . | CSAQVGPNTEAFF | TGCAGCGCACAGGTGGGCCCGAACACTGAAGCTTTCTTT
TRBJ2-5 | TRBV7-9 | . | . | CASSRSGSPWYQETQYF | TGTGCCAGCAGCCGCAGTGGTTCCCCGTGGTACCAAGAGACCCAGTACTTC
TRBJ1-2 | TRBV2 | . | . | CASSYNRDNYGYTF | TGTGCCAGCAGTTACAACAGGGATAACTATGGCTACACCTTC
TRBJ2-5 | TRBV30 | few | TRBD1 | CAWRSGGLTQYF | TGTGCCTGGAGATCAGGGGGTCTTACCCAGTACTTC
TRBJ2-4 | TRBV6-5 | . | TRBD1 | CASRQDRGRNIQYF | TGTGCCAGCAGACAAGACAGGGGACGGAACATTCAGTACTTC
TRBJ2-7 | TRBV29-1 | . | . | CSVGPDSYALLGEQYF | TGCAGCGTTGGACCGGACAGTTATGCCCTACTAGGCGAGCAGTACTTC
TRBJ2-3 | TRBV15 | . | TRBD1 | CATSRDHSWDRGPSGDTQYF | TGTGCCACCAGCAGAGATCACTCTTGGGACAGGGGGCCTTCGGGAGATACGCAGTATTTT
TRBJ1-6 | TRBV5-4 | . | TRBD1 | CASSLGTGDFPYNSPLHF | TGTGCCAGCAGCTTGGGGACAGGGGATTTCCCCTATAATTCACCCCTCCACTTT
TRBJ2-7 | TRBV11-2 | . | TRBD1 | CASSQDRGDEQYF | TGTGCCAGCAGCCAGGACAGGGGAGACGAGCAGTACTTC
TRBJ2-1 | TRBV27 | . | TRBD2 | CASNSGESYNEQFF | TGTGCCTCCAACAGCGGGGAGTCCTACAATGAGCAGTTCTTC
TRBJ2-3 | TRBV12-5 | . | TRBD2 | CASASGRPGTDTQYF | TGTGCTAGTGCTAGCGGGAGGCCGGGAACAGATACGCAGTATTTT
TRBJ1-6 | TRBV4-1 | . | . | CASSQDFVTDRDSPLHF | TGCGCCAGCAGCCAAGATTTCGTGACAGACCGGGATTCACCCCTCCACTTT
TRBJ2-7 | TRBV6-1 | . | . | CASSLTIGGEQYF | TGTGCCAGCAGCCTTACAATAGGGGGCGAGCAGTACTTC
TRBJ1-6 | TRBV5-4 | . | . | CASSWDTSRTSPLHF | TGTGCCAGCAGCTGGGACACTTCCCGCACGTCACCCCTCCACTTT
TRBJ2-7 | TRBV7-2 | . | . | CASSLDIGDEQYF | TGTGCCAGCAGCTTAGATATCGGGGACGAGCAGTACTTC
TRBJ2-5 | TRBV11-2 | few | . | CASSWGRGETQYF | TGTGCCAGCAGCTGGGGGCGAGGGGAGACCCAGTACTTC
TRBJ2-5 | TRBV29-1 | . | TRBD2 | CTAAGHAGGTQYF | TGCACCGCTGCAGGGCACGCGGGAGGGACCCAGTACTTC
TRBJ2-3 | TRBV5-1 | . | TRBD1 | CASSMTGLSRTDTQYF | TGCGCCAGCAGCATGACAGGGTTAAGTCGAACAGATACGCAGTATTTT
TRBJ2-6 | TRBV7-9 | few | . | CASSLGTVAGANVLTF | TGTGCCAGCAGCTTAGGTACAGTGGCCGGGGCCAACGTCCTGACTTTC
TRBJ2-7 | TRBV19 | . | TRBD1 | CASSIDYRDRDYEQYF | TGTGCCAGTAGTATAGATTACCGGGACAGGGACTACGAGCAGTACTTC
TRBJ1-2 | TRBV27 | once | . | CASSPGERYYGYTF | TGTGCCAGCAGCCCGGGAGAAAGATACTATGGCTACACCTTC
TRBJ1-1 | TRBV9 | . | TRBD1 | CASGRGQGNTEAFF | TGTGCCAGCGGTAGGGGACAGGGGAACACTGAAGCTTTCTTT
TRBJ1-2 | TRBV7-2 | . | . | CASSLDQVGSGYTF | TGTGCCAGCAGCTTAGATCAGGTGGGGAGCGGCTACACCTTC
TRBJ2-2 | TRBV10-1 | . | TRBD1 | CASSELQGADGELFF | TGCGCCAGCAGTGAGCTACAGGGGGCGGACGGGGAGCTGTTTTTT
TRBJ2-3 | TRBV6-6 | . | TRBD2 | CASSFAGGTTDTQYF | TGTGCCAGCAGTTTCGCGGGGGGGACCACAGATACGCAGTATTTT
TRBJ2-3 | TRBV5-6 | few | . | CASSGGLPLADTQYF | TGTGCCAGCAGTGGGGGACTCCCCTTAGCAGATACGCAGTATTTT
TRBJ2-1 | TRBV18 | . | . | CASSPRIPTDTKNNNEQFF | TGTGCCAGCTCACCCCGAATCCCTACGGACACGAAGAACAACAATGAGCAGTTCTTC
TRBJ2-2 | TRBV25-1 | few | TRBD2 | CASSGAVAGEGGELFF | TGTGCCAGCAGTGGGGCGGTAGCGGGGGAAGGAGGGGAGCTGTTTTTT
TRBJ2-7 | TRBV5-6 | . | . | CASSSGNSAYEQYF | TGTGCCAGCAGCTCCGGGAACAGTGCCTACGAGCAGTACTTC
TRBJ1-4 | TRBV7-8 | . | TRBD1 | CASSPDRVGEKLFF | TGTGCCAGCAGCCCGGACAGGGTAGGCGAAAAACTGTTTTTT
TRBJ2-7 | TRBV7-9 | . | TRBD2 | CASSFVSGSYEQYF | TGTGCCAGCAGCTTCGTTAGCGGGAGTTACGAGCAGTACTTC
TRBJ2-3 | TRBV10-1 | . | . | CASSERDPGTDTQYF | TGCGCCAGCAGTGAGCGGGATCCCGGCACAGATACGCAGTATTTT
TRBJ2-5 | TRBV19 | . | TRBD1 | CASSTTGEETQYF | TGTGCCAGTAGTACGACAGGGGAAGAGACCCAGTACTTC
TRBJ1-2 | TRBV6-5 | . | . | CASSYSLVGYGYTF | TGTGCCAGCAGTTACTCGCTAGTAGGATATGGCTACACCTTC
TRBJ2-7 | TRBV15 | . | TRBD2 | CATSRGEGTVYEQYF | TGTGCCACCAGCAGAGGGGAGGGAACGGTCTACGAGCAGTACTTC
TRBJ2-3 | TRBV4-1 | . | . | CASSQVDRSTDTQYF | TGCGCCAGCAGCCAAGTTGACAGAAGCACAGATACGCAGTATTTT
TRBJ2-7 | TRBV19 | few | TRBD2 | CASSIGLAETYEQYF | TGTGCCAGTAGTATAGGGCTAGCGGAGACCTACGAGCAGTACTTC
TRBJ1-1 | TRBV19 | . | . | CASSIDEWNTEAFF | TGTGCCAGTAGTATAGATGAGTGGAACACTGAAGCTTTCTTT
TRBJ2-5 | TRBV5-1 | . | TRBD1 | CASSSQGLGETQYF | TGCGCCAGCAGCTCACAGGGGCTCGGAGAGACCCAGTACTTC
TRBJ2-7 | TRBV12-5 | . | TRBD2 | CASGLWGGVYEQYF | TGTGCTAGTGGTTTGTGGGGGGGAGTCTACGAGCAGTACTTC
TRBJ1-1 | TRBV18 | . | . | CASSPGPTEAFF | TGTGCCAGCTCACCAGGGCCCACTGAAGCTTTCTTT